This T cell receptor beta chain is drawn from a study of CD8+CD57+ T cells in acquired aplastic anemia (dated by TCRdb to 2017 to 2018). About the study as a whole: A mean of approximately 3 ug of DNA, ranging from roughly 0.2 to 27.4 ug, was extracted from sorted CD4+ and CD8+ cells. The full study reports these points: No significant difference in CD8+ Simpson's diversity was found between patients and healthy controls (P=0.060). Approximately 27 CD8+ CDR3 sequences were found in both patients and controls but appeared to be highly expressed in patients and within the immunodominant clones of the patients.

Via the germline V gene, CDR1 is SGDLS and CDR2 YYNGEE. Inclusive of the bounding cysteine and phenylalanine, the CDR3 is 12 residues long. The only DNA kept is the CDR3, 36 bases in frame from the first base. V is pruned by 3 bases and J by 7 bases, leaving 1 base of the junction without a gene match. In this study, sorted CD4+ and CD8+ T cells from the blood of healthy subjects and of severe aplastic anemia patients had their TCR repertoires deep-sequenced. Ficoll-Paque density gradient centrifugation was used to isolate peripheral blood mononuclear cells. Before DNA extraction, CD4+ and CD8+ T cells were sorted by FACS or by magnetic beads. TCR beta VDJ combination and CDR3 sequence profiling used genomic DNA as the template. An Illumina HiSeq 2000 was used for TCR repertoire sequencing. The study's processing was this. TRBV/TRBJ rearrangement plots, CDR3 size and DJ length profiles, and Simpson's diversity index were used to assess repertoires. The most abundant DNA sequence in the deep sequencing data was taken as the immunodominant clone. CDR3 amino acid sequences were checked for sharing across subjects and were also compared against the VDJdb database and published repertoires. TCRdb's own reprocessing of the public reads used fastp at Q25 and MiXCR and kept productive beta chains. Each CDR3 protein gets just one entry, which takes the most common genes and DNA from the rows behind it. Here the V and J calls rest on TCRdb's processing, not on the authors' analysis. Recorded for this sample are some 290,000 distinct CDR3 sequences; approximately 57% of them occurred a single time. Around 8% of the sample comes from the top ten.

Notes on this clonotype: Its antigen remains undetermined. The input lacks base qualities; no much larger clone sits a single base away.

The receptor was isolated from a human donor with severe aplastic anemia or a healthy control (not recorded which). Sequencing used sorted CD4+, CD8+, or CD8+CD57+ T cells (not recorded which) from PBMCs. The V and J segments used are TRBV9 and TRBJ2-1; 7 middle bases align to TRBD1. The CDR3 region has the sequence CASSARGNEQFF. The nucleotide sequence reads as follows: TGTGCCAGCAGCGCCAGGGGGAATGAGCAGTTCTTC.